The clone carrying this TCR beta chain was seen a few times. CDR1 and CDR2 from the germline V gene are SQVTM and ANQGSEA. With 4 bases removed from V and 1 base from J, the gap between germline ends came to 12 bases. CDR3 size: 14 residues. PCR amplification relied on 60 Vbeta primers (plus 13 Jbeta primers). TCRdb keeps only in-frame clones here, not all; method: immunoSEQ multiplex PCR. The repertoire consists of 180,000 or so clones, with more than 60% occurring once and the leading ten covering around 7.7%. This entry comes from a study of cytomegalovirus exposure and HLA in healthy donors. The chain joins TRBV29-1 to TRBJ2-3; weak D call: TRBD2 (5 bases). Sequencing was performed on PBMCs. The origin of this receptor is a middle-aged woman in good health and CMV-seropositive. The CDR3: CSVVERKGTDTQYF. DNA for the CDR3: TGCAGCGTTGTCGAGCGGAAGGGCACAGATACGCAGTATTTT.